The 7 T cell receptor beta chains presented below share a single source sample, sequenced in a study of beta chain features in type 1 diabetes. Study conclusions and caveats: When Type 1 diabetes patients were examined, their TCRB CDR3s proved moderately but significantly shorter in all four CD4+ subsets.

TCRB transcripts that were expressed got sequenced, as all of the isolated RNA had been reverse transcribed. Clones were sequenced by immunoSEQ multiplex PCR, and TCRdb holds only the in-frame ones, with some missing. Counted here are a few hundred thousand clones, roughly a quarter occurring once; the ten biggest clones make up more than 0.009%. Antigens for these TCRs are unknown. Sequenced: naive CD4+ T cells from blood. The receptors derive from a woman aged 30 to 39 with type 1 diabetes.

A few counts support this clone. The chain employs TRBV2 and TRBJ1-5; TRBD1 matches 7 bases. The germline V gene has CDR1 SNHLY and CDR2 FYNNEI. CDR3 length: 17 amino acids. V lost 0 bases to trimming and J lost 2 bases; unmatched junction nucleotides: 7. The CDR3: CASSEATGVIGNQPQHF. The CDR3 DNA is TGTGCCAGCAGTGAAGCTACAGGGGTAATCGGCAATCAGCCCCAGCATTTT.

CDR3 amino acids: CASSGGTGGDTQYF. The CDR3 DNA is TGTGCCAGCAGCGGGGGTACAGGGGGCGATACGCAGTATTTT. This rearrangement joins TRBV6-5 to TRBJ2-3, with 9 bases that match TRBD1. The CDR3 consists of 14 residues. The germline CDR1 and CDR2 sequences are MNHEY and SVGAGI. With V trimmed by 6 bases and J by 6 bases, 7 bases remained unmatched.

This clone was seen only a few times. The rearrangement joins TRBV15 to TRBJ2-3; 9 bases align to TRBD2. The CDR3 covers 14 residues. The ends lost 7 bases at V and 0 bases at J; junction bases unmatched: 2. Germline V gene data show CDR1 as LNHNV and CDR2 as YYDKDF (reference sequence). The CDR3 DNA sequence: TGTGCCACCATGCGGGGGGGCAGCACAGATACGCAGTATTTT. Translation gives CATMRGGSTDTQYF.

This clone was counted between two and nine times. The chain links TRBV30 to TRBJ1-1; D call uncertain. Between the trimmed V and J ends, which lost 1 base and 7 bases, there was a span of 13 bases. The CDR3 contains 13 residues. The V gene's germline CDR1 is GTSNPN and CDR2 SVGIG (reference sequence). The CDR3 is CAWSAITYSEAFF. CDR3 bases: TGTGCCTGGAGTGCAATCACTTACAGTGAAGCTTTCTTT.

The J gene is TRBJ2-1, the V gene TRBV7-2; D is unclear. The CDR3 runs 14 residues. Germline V gene data show CDR1 as SGHTA and CDR2 as FQGNSA. Trimming shortened V by 2 bases and J by 3 bases, and 8 bases separated the two germline ends. The CDR3 DNA reads as TGTGCCAGCAGCTTATCAGCGATCTACAATGAGCAGTTCTTC. It codes for CASSLSAIYNEQFF.

The chain joins TRBV6-1 to TRBJ1-1, with 7 nucleotides matching TRBD1. The trim removed 6 bases at V and 0 bases at J, leaving 1 base unmatched. This CDR3 contains 13 residues. The germline CDR1 and CDR2 sequences are MNHNS and SASEGT. The CDR3 here is CASRGQMNTEAFF. The CDR3 nucleotides read TGTGCCAGCAGGGGACAGATGAACACTGAAGCTTTCTTT.

This rearrangement joins TRBV7-8 to TRBJ1-2; D is ambiguous. The CDR3 totals 15 residues. V dropped 5 bases and J dropped 2 bases, with 15 bases sitting between them. Germline loops: CDR1 SGHVS, CDR2 FQNEAQ. The CDR3, as DNA: TGTGCCAGCAGCAAGGTCCTGACTGCAAACTATGGCTACACCTTC. Amino acids: CASSKVLTANYGYTF.